A few counts support the clone carrying this T cell receptor beta chain. What it binds is unknown. Germline V gene sequence: CDR1 MGHDK, CDR2 SYGVNS. CDR3 length equals 14 residues. The V segment lost 6 bases and the J segment 8 bases; nucleotides outside the gene matches: 8. The donors gave bone marrow, and they were healthy. This sample is drawn from a study of cytomegalovirus exposure and HLA in healthy donors. Findings and caveats of the study: Upon later analysis, HLA-associated TCR beta chains proved more clonally expanded than other, equally common chains. 15,000 to 20,000 TCR beta sequences were associated with HLA alleles at 0.05 false discovery rate in a later analysis. Presence/absence analyses assumed roughly uniform sequencing depth across donors, which may not hold.

It was with 60 Vbeta and 13 Jbeta primers that the PCR ran. The table came from immunoSEQ multiplex PCR; TCRdb's copy has only in-frame clones and leaves some out. This sample has 150,000 to 250,000 clones, with approximately 79% found just once. The chain uses TRBV25-1 and TRBJ2-1, with 9 bases aligning to TRBD1. The receptor was isolated from a woman in her thirties in good health and CMV-seropositive. The sequenced sample consisted of PBMCs. CDR3 region: CASSTGTGSYEQFF. The CDR3 nucleotides are TGTGCCAGCAGCACCGGGACAGGGTCATATGAGCAGTTCTTC.